This T cell receptor beta chain was obtained from a study of neurological immune-mediated disorders. The V end was cut by 3 bases, the J end by 5 bases, with 17 bases between. Per the germline V gene, CDR1 is SGHRS and CDR2 is YFSETQ. This CDR3 is built from 16 residues. The cDNA came from 5'RACE, which used 10-nucleotide random UMIs. One entry per CDR3 protein, called by TCRdb with MiXCR from the 5' RACE reads. The sample includes almost 85,000 distinct CDR3 sequences, around 2.6% seen only once; the top ten take about 1.1%. The sample holds many counts of this clonotype. The antigen remains unidentified. PBMCs stored at -80 C, 2 million in total, were the source of the unsorted libraries. Findings of the study overall: In HTLV-1-associated myelopathy, TCR clonal expansion was greatest, whereas multiple sclerosis had the least, falling below healthy controls. Private repertoires in all groups were suggested by the absence of shared CDR3 amino acid sequences among expanded clones across subjects.

The sequencing sample was made of PBMCs. V and J are TRBV5-1 and TRBJ1-4, with D uncertain. This sequence originates from a young woman with multiple sclerosis. The DNA of the CDR3 is TGCGCCAGCAGCTCGGGAGGATCACGTGGGAATGAAAAACTGTTTTTT. As protein: CASSSGGSRGNEKLFF.